Below, one T cell receptor beta chain is given with its context. With V trimmed by 3 bases and J by 9 bases, 9 bases remained unmatched. Germline values: CDR1 SGDLS, CDR2 YYNGEE. This CDR3 contains 14 residues. The data are from a study of T cell clones after liver transplantation. Overall study: Liver transplant recipients had immunosuppression withdrawal attempted within 2 years. Three of the eight recipients were HCV-positive; the rest had non-autoimmune, non-viral transplant indications. TCRbeta sequencing after a pre-transplant mixed lymphocyte reaction identified graft-donor-reactive clones, later tracked in post-transplant blood. At least one year of complete immunosuppression withdrawal without enzymes over twice normal defined tolerance.

Sequenced by immunoSEQ multiplex PCR; TCRdb stores in-frame clones only, minus some. The sample lists 65,000 to 80,000 clones; about four fifths were seen once. This specimen consisted of CD4+ T cells from blood, obtained before liver transplant. The V gene is TRBV9, the J gene TRBJ1-5, with 7 positions matching TRBD1. The TCR sequence derives from a human donor who received a liver transplant. The CDR3 loop is CASSGGDSPRPQHF. The CDR3 coding sequence is TGTGCCAGCAGCGGCGGGGACAGCCCACGGCCCCAGCATTTT.